This T cell receptor beta chain was sequenced in a study of OX40 agonist ivuxolimab in advanced cancers. Study observations and caveats: CD8+ T cells averaged more expanded clones than CD4+.

For this clone: Its antigen is not identified.

The repertoire was sequenced with immunoSEQ multiplex PCR; TCRdb's copy has only in-frame clones and lacks some. The sample includes more than 45,000 clones, about 82% seen only once; the top ten take about 2.7%. This CDR3 region has 13 residues. The V end was cut by 5 bases, the J end by 6 bases, with 15 bases between. Germline lookup yields CDR1 GTSNPN and CDR2 SVGIG (reference sequence). The material was CD4+ or CD8+ T cells sorted from blood, obtained in a trial of the OX40 agonist ivuxolimab. The V and J genes are TRBV30 and TRBJ2-3; tentatively, D is TRBD1 (6 bases). The clonotype originates from an adult with an advanced solid tumor such as melanoma, head and neck, liver or kidney cancer. The CDR3 sequence: CAWGTNRKDTQYF. The CDR3, as DNA: TGTGCCTGGGGGACAAATAGGAAGGATACGCAGTATTTT.